The 11 T cell receptor beta chains below all came from one sample that was sequenced in a study of shared T cell receptors in the human thymus. Assay used: immunoSEQ multiplex PCR; TCRdb lists only in-frame clones, some missing. The top ten clones hold about 0.013% of a sample with 500,000 to 550,000 clones, around 78% of them seen once. The sample also formed part of further work on human thymus T cells.

Sequencing was carried out using thymocytes. The receptor source for this set is a boy under two years old with a congenital heart defect.

The CDR3 reads CASSSGTYPNNEQFF. CDR3 coding DNA: TGTGCCAGCAGTTCGGGGACTTATCCTAACAATGAGCAGTTCTTC. The chain has TRBV27 and TRBJ2-1, with TRBD2 as a possible D gene (6 bases). Germline V gene lookup returns CDR1 MNHEY and CDR2 SMNVEV (reference sequence). The CDR3 has 15 amino acids. Trimming shortened V by 4 bases and J by 5 bases, and 15 bases separated the two germline ends.

This clone was seen once. The chain joins TRBV27 to TRBJ2-7, with D possibly TRBD1 on 5 matching bases. The CDR3 is 14 residues long. CDR1 is MNHEY, CDR2 SMNVEV, per germline (reference sequence). Trimming took off 0 bases at V and 2 bases at J, with 8 bases between the two ends. The CDR3 sequence: CASSLSQGPYEQYF. The DNA for the CDR3 is TGTGCCAGCAGTTTATCTCAGGGTCCCTACGAGCAGTACTTC.

V usage is TRBV28 and J usage is TRBJ2-1; 7 bases are shared with TRBD2. Looked up from germline, CDR1 is MDHEN and CDR2 is SYDVKM. V trimming: 1 base; J trimming: 8 bases; junction bases outside the gene matches: 14. This CDR3 region has 17 residues. The CDR3 sequence: CASSLFERGSDGDEQFF. The DNA of the CDR3 is TGTGCCAGCAGTTTATTCGAGCGGGGCTCAGACGGGGATGAGCAGTTCTTC.

The V gene is TRBV28, the J gene TRBJ2-3; 9 bases agree with TRBD1. The CDR3 has 16 amino acids. CDR1 MDHEN and CDR2 SYDVKM come from the germline V gene. V gave up 7 bases and J gave up 0 bases; unmatched junction bases: 8. CDR3 sequence: CASNRGPGESTDTQYF. CDR3 in DNA: TGTGCCAGCAACAGGGGGCCCGGGGAGAGCACAGATACGCAGTATTTT.

The chain is built from TRBV7-9 and TRBJ2-7; 7 bases align to TRBD2. The length of the CDR3 is 17 residues. The trim removed 2 bases at V and 5 bases at J, leaving 15 bases unmatched. Germline V gives CDR1 SEHNR, CDR2 FQNEAQ (reference sequence). The CDR3 reads CASSLLSGGSTGHEQYF. In DNA form, the CDR3 reads TGTGCCAGCAGCTTATTATCTGGCGGGAGTACGGGCCACGAGCAGTACTTC.

The CDR3 is CASSYPTSEINTGELFF. CDR3 bases: TGTGCCAGCAGTTACCCGACTAGCGAGATTAACACCGGGGAGCTGTTTTTT. The chain uses TRBV9 and TRBJ2-2; 8 positions agree with TRBD2. This CDR3 spans 17 amino acids. Germline-derived CDR1 and CDR2 are SGDLS and YYNGEE. V gave up 5 bases and J gave up 2 bases; unmatched junction bases: 11.

This chain links TRBV9 with TRBJ2-1, with 14 bases fitting TRBD2. The CDR3 covers 16 residues. Germline lookup yields CDR1 SGDLS and CDR2 YYNGEE. Losses at the gene ends were 7 bases for V and 7 bases for J; bases not matched to a gene: 10. CDR3 nucleotide sequence: TGTGCCAGCCTGCGAGGGACTAGCGGGAGTGATAATGAGCAGTTCTTC. It is translated as CASLRGTSGSDNEQFF.

The chain combines TRBV5-5 with TRBJ2-5, with D hard to call. The V gene lost 4 bases and the J gene lost 4 bases, with 11 bases spanning the gap. The CDR3 is 13 residues long. The germline V gene encodes CDR1 SGHKS and CDR2 YYEKEE (reference sequence). CDR3 residues: CASSAESGETQYF. CDR3 sequence (DNA): TGTGCCAGCAGCGCTGAGAGTGGAGAGACCCAGTACTTC.

V and J are TRBV4-1 and TRBJ1-5; TRBD1 might be the D (6 bases). CDR3 length: 14 residues. With 0 bases removed from V and 7 bases from J, the gap between germline ends came to 10 bases. CDR1 and CDR2 from the germline V gene are MGHRA and YSYEKL. The CDR3 bases are TGCGCCAGCAGCCAAGAGACAGGAGGACAGCCCCAGCATTTT. It is translated as CASSQETGGQPQHF.

The chain joins TRBV7-9 to TRBJ2-4, with TRBD2 matching over 11 bases. V trimming: 1 base; J trimming: 2 bases; junction bases outside the gene matches: 1. CDR1 SEHNR and CDR2 FQNEAQ come from the germline V gene (reference sequence). The CDR3 is made up of 16 amino acids. The CDR3 nucleotides are TGTGCCAGCAGCTTAGTAGCGGGAGGGACCAAAAACATTCAGTACTTC. It is translated as CASSLVAGGTKNIQYF.

The genes are TRBV18 and TRBJ2-7; a possible D gene is TRBD1 (6 bases). CDR3 length: 14 amino acids. V was clipped by 6 bases and J by 2 bases, with 14 bases between them. CDR1 and CDR2 from the germline V gene are KGHSH and LQKENI. Written as DNA, the CDR3 is TGTGCCAGCTCGTCCCAGGGGCCCGCCTACGAGCAGTACTTC. Its translation is CASSSQGPAYEQYF.